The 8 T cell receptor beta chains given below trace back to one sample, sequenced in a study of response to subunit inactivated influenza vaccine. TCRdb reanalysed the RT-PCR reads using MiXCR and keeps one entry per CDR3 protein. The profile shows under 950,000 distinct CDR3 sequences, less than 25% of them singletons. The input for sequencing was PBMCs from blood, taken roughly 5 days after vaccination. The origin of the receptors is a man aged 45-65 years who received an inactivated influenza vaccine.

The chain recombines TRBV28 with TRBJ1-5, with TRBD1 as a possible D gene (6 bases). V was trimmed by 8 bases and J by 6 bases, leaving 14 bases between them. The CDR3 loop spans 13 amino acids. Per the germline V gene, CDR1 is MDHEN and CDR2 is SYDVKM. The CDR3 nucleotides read TGTGCCAGCGGTGTCAGGGGAGGTCAGCCCCAGCATTTT. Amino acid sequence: CASGVRGGQPQHF.

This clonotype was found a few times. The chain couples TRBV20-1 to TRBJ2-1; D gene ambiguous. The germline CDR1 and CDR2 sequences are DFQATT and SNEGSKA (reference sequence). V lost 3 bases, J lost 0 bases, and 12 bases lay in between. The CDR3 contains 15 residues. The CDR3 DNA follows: TGCAGTGCTAGGGTCCTCAGTCACTCCTACAATGAGCAGTTCTTC. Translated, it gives CSARVLSHSYNEQFF.

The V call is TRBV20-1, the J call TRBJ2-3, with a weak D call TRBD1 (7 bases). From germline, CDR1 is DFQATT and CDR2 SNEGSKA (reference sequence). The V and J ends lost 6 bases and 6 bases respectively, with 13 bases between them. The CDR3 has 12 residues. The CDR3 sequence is CSALEGADTQYF. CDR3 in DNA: TGCAGTGCCCTGGAGGGGGCGGATACGCAGTATTTT.

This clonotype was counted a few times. CDR3 nucleotide sequence: TGCGCCAGCAGCCCCCTAGGGGATTACGGTTGGGATACGCAGTATTTT. Protein: CASSPLGDYGWDTQYF. The chain couples TRBV5-1 to TRBJ2-3; a possible D gene is TRBD1 (5 bases). The germline CDR1 and CDR2 sequences are SGHRS and YFSETQ. The CDR3 runs 16 residues. Trimming pared 4 bases from V and 6 bases from J, leaving 21 bases between.

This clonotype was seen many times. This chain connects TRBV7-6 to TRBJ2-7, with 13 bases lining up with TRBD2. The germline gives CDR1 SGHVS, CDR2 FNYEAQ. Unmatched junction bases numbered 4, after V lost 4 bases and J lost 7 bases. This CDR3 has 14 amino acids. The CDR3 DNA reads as TGTGCCAGCAGCTCATGGACTAGCGGGGGTGAGCAGTACTTC. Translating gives CASSSWTSGGEQYF. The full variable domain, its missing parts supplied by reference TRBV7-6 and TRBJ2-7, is GAGVSQSPRYKVTKRGQDVALRCDPISGHVSLYWYRQALGQGPEFLTYFNYEAQQDKSGLPNDRFSAERPEGSISTLTIQRTEQRDSAMYRCASSSWTSGGEQYFGPGTRLTVT.

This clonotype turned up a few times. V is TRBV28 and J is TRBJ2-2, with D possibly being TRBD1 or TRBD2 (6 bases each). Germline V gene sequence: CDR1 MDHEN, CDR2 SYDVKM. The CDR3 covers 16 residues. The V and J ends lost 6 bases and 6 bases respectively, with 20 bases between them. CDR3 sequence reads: CASSPWGAGSPGELFF. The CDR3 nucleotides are TGTGCCAGCAGCCCCTGGGGGGCAGGGAGTCCCGGGGAGCTGTTTTTT.

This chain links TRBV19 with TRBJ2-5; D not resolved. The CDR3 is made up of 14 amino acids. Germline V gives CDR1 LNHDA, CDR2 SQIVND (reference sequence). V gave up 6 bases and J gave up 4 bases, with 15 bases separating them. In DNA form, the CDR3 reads TGTGCCAGTAGGCAGGATCCCTTACGAGAGACCCAGTACTTC. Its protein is CASRQDPLRETQYF.

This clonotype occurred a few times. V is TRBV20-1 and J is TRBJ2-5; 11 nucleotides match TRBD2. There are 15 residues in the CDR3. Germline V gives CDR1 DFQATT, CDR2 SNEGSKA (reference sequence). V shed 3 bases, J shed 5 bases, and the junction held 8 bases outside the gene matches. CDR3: CSASSGRARRETQYF. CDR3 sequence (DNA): TGCAGTGCTAGTAGCGGGAGGGCCCGACGTGAGACCCAGTACTTC.